The rows below give T cell receptor beta chains drawn from one sample of a study of blood T cell repertoires in COVID-19. TCRdb keeps only in-frame clones here, not all; method: immunoSEQ multiplex PCR. Among 150,000 or so clones listed, about 80% were seen once. Sequences were obtained from PBMCs or T cells enriched from blood (not recorded which). Receptors were obtained from a woman aged 50 to 60 who had recovered from COVID-19. CDR3s include the opening cysteine and the closing phenylalanine or tryptophan. D genes are given only for firm matches. The listing skips clone size in some rows; elsewhere it reads once, few, many or a size class.

TRBV19	few	NA	TRBJ2-7	TGTGCCAGTAGTATTGGTCCGGGTGGCTACGAGCAGTACTTC	CASSIGPGGYEQYF
TRBV28	NA	NA	TRBJ2-2	TGTGCCAGCAGTTATAACCTTCCTTCAACGGCGAGGAACCAACCGAACACCGGGGAGCTGTTTTTT	CASSYNLPSTARNQPNTGELFF
TRBV7-3	many	NA	TRBJ1-4	TGTGCCAGCAGCTCCGGACGGACACAGATGTGTGAAAAACTGTTTTTT	CASSSGRTQMCEKLFF
TRBV5-1	once	NA	TRBJ1-1	TGCGCCAGCAGCCCCCGGGGGGGGACTGAAGCTTTCTTT	CASSPRGGTEAFF
TRBV21-1	NA	NA	TRBJ1-6	TGTGCCAGCAGCAAAGGGGGGACAGGGCGCGCCTATTCACCCCTCCACTTT	CASSKGGTGRAYSPLHF
TRBV3-1/TRBV3-2	NA	TRBD1	TRBJ1-1	TGTGCCAGCAGCCCAACCAGGGGGTTTGACACTGAAGCTTTCTTT	CASSPTRGFDTEAFF
TRBV5-1	few	TRBD1	TRBJ1-3	TGCGCCAGCAGCGCGACAGGGGGGCCTGGAAACACCATATATTTT	CASSATGGPGNTIYF
TRBV7-3	NA	TRBD2	TRBJ2-6	TGTGCCAGCAGCTTAAAGGGACTAGGGGCCTCTGGGGCCAACGTCCTGACTTTC	CASSLKGLGASGANVLTF
TRBV24-1	NA	TRBD1	TRBJ1-2	TGTGCCACCAAAGACAGGGGAGGTGGCTACACCTTC	CATKDRGGGYTF
TRBV7-3	NA	NA	TRBJ1-1	TGTGCCAGCAGCCCCGCGGGGTTAGGCGAAGCTTTCTTT	CASSPAGLGEAFF
TRBV12-3/TRBV12-4	NA	NA	TRBJ1-2	TGTGCCAGCAGTTTAGTGCAGGCTGATGGCTACACCTTC	CASSLVQADGYTF
TRBV7-3	NA	TRBD1	TRBJ1-2	TGTGCCAGCAGCCCCGGGGGGGGACAGATATATGGCTACACCTTC	CASSPGGGQIYGYTF
TRBV27	few	NA	TRBJ2-7	TGTGCCAGCAGCCGAGGAATCTGGGGCGACGAGCAGTACTTC	CASSRGIWGDEQYF
TRBV28	once	NA	TRBJ1-4	TGTGCCTACAGGGCAGGTGCCAATGAAAAACTGTTTTTT	CAYRAGANEKLFF
TRBV7-2	NA	NA	TRBJ1-1	TGTGCCAGCAGCTTAGACAGGCCTCATGAAGCTTTCTTT	CASSLDRPHEAFF
TRBV18	NA	NA	TRBJ1-3	TGTGCCAGCTCACCACAGATCACTGCCGGCTCTGGAAACACCATATATTTT	CASSPQITAGSGNTIYF
TRBV27	NA	TRBD2	TRBJ2-1	TGTGCCAGCACTCCCGCGACTAGCGGGACCCACTTAGGAGAGCAGTTCTTC	CASTPATSGTHLGEQFF
TRBV9	NA	NA	TRBJ1-6	TGTGCCAGCAGCGTAGACACTACCCGTAATTCACCCCTCCACTTT	CASSVDTTRNSPLHF
TRBV2	NA	NA	TRBJ1-1	TGTGCCAGCAGGGGAAACAGGGAGCACACTGAAGCTTTCTTT	CASRGNREHTEAFF
TRBV5-1	NA	TRBD2	TRBJ2-1	TGCGCCAGCAGCTTCTTCCGGGAGGGCCCTACAAATGAGCAGTTCTTC	CASSFFREGPTNEQFF
TRBV13	NA	TRBD1	TRBJ1-4	TGTGCCAGCAGAACAGGGGGCACCAATGAAAAACTGTTTTTT	CASRTGGTNEKLFF
TRBV10-2	NA	TRBD2	TRBJ2-7	TGCGCCAGCGGGGCGGGAGAGCTATACGAGCAGTACTTC	CASGAGELYEQYF
TRBV19	NA	TRBD1	TRBJ2-2	TGTGCCAGTAGTTCGGACAGGGGGTACACCGGGGAGCTGTTTTTT	CASSSDRGYTGELFF
TRBV19	NA	NA	TRBJ1-6	TGTGCCAGTAGTATAGGCGACAGCAATTCACCCCTCCACTTT	CASSIGDSNSPLHF
TRBV9	NA	NA	TRBJ1-1	TGTGCCAGCAGCGTAGGGACCACCCGGGGCACTGAAGCTTTCTTT	CASSVGTTRGTEAFF
TRBV7-8	NA	NA	TRBJ2-1	TGTGCCAGCAGCACAACAGGGAATTCCTACAATGAGCAGTTCTTC	CASSTTGNSYNEQFF
TRBV19	few	NA	TRBJ1-2	TGTGCCAGTAGTGCGCAAACAGGGAACTATGGCTACACCTTC	CASSAQTGNYGYTF
TRBV13	few	NA	TRBJ2-1	TGTGCCAGCAGCCGACAGGCAAGAGAGTTCTTC	CASSRQAREFF
TRBV16	NA	NA	TRBJ1-4	TGTGCCAGCAGCCAATCCTCAGGGTGGGGTGAAAAACTGTTTTTT	CASSQSSGWGEKLFF
TRBV10-1	NA	NA	TRBJ2-7	TGCGCCAGCAGTGAGGGGGCCCACTACGAGCAGTACTTC	CASSEGAHYEQYF
TRBV19	once	TRBD2	TRBJ2-1	TGTGCCAGTAGTAGATGGACTAGCGGGACCGATGAGCAGTTCTTC	CASSRWTSGTDEQFF
TRBV2	NA	NA	TRBJ1-2	TGTGCCAGTAATCCCAACAGGGTGGCGAATGGCTACACCTTC	CASNPNRVANGYTF
TRBV3-1/TRBV3-2	NA	NA	TRBJ2-1	TGTGCCAGCAGCCACCCTATCCGGGACACCAAGTCCTACAATGAGCAGTTCTTC	CASSHPIRDTKSYNEQFF
TRBV7-6	NA	NA	TRBJ1-6	TGTGCCAGCAGCTTACCCCCCGGGAGGGGTAATTCACCCCTCCACTTT	CASSLPPGRGNSPLHF
TRBV9	NA	NA	TRBJ1-1	TGTGCCAGCAGCGTAGTCCCAGGGCCCACTGAAGCTTTCTTT	CASSVVPGPTEAFF
TRBV6-1	NA	TRBD2	TRBJ2-5	TGTGCCAGCACGGGAGCGGGGGGGCTCCAAGAGACCCAGTACTTC	CASTGAGGLQETQYF